Listed below are T cell receptor beta chains from one sample, sequenced in a study of blood T cell repertoires in COVID-19. Sequencing was performed with immunoSEQ multiplex PCR; in TCRdb, only in-frame clones are kept and a portion is missing. Of over 150,000 clones in the sample, approximately 79% are singletons; the top ten hold less than 30%. The sample taken for sequencing was peripheral blood. The receptors derive from a woman in her 70s with acute or convalescent COVID-19. CDR3s include the opening cysteine and the closing phenylalanine or tryptophan. Each record gives: J gene, clone size, D gene, V gene, CDR3 protein, CDR3 DNA. D genes are given only for firm matches. Clone size is shown for a subset of rows, as once, few, many or a class of expanded clone.

J gene: TRBJ1-2; clone size: NA; D gene: TRBD1; V gene: TRBV9; CDR3 protein: CASSTGQGPYGYTF; CDR3 DNA: TGTGCCAGCAGCACGGGACAGGGGCCCTATGGCTACACCTTC
J gene: TRBJ1-1; clone size: NA; D gene: NA; V gene: TRBV11-2; CDR3 protein: CASSSTGNTEAFF; CDR3 DNA: TGTGCCAGCAGCTCTACAGGGAACACTGAAGCTTTCTTT
J gene: TRBJ2-7; clone size: NA; D gene: TRBD1; V gene: TRBV29-1; CDR3 protein: CSVDQTGGSYEQYF; CDR3 DNA: TGCAGCGTTGACCAAACAGGGGGCTCCTACGAGCAGTACTTC
J gene: TRBJ2-3; clone size: NA; D gene: TRBD2; V gene: TRBV5-1; CDR3 protein: CASSETSGRSDTQYF; CDR3 DNA: TGCGCCAGCAGCGAAACTAGCGGGAGATCAGATACGCAGTATTTT
J gene: TRBJ2-5; clone size: NA; D gene: TRBD1; V gene: TRBV7-2; CDR3 protein: CASSLTGAGETQYF; CDR3 DNA: TGTGCCAGCAGCTTAACAGGGGCGGGAGAGACCCAGTACTTC
J gene: TRBJ2-2; clone size: NA; D gene: TRBD2; V gene: TRBV5-4; CDR3 protein: CASSLEMIAGVTGELFF; CDR3 DNA: TGTGCCAGCAGCTTGGAGATGATAGCGGGAGTCACCGGGGAGCTGTTTTTT
J gene: TRBJ2-5; clone size: NA; D gene: TRBD1; V gene: TRBV9; CDR3 protein: CASRPTGTVETQYF; CDR3 DNA: TGTGCCAGCAGGCCGACAGGGACGGTGGAGACCCAGTACTTC
J gene: TRBJ2-7; clone size: NA; D gene: TRBD2; V gene: TRBV7-9; CDR3 protein: CASRDSGGPSYEQYF; CDR3 DNA: TGTGCCAGCAGAGACAGCGGGGGACCCTCCTACGAGCAGTACTTC
J gene: TRBJ2-2; clone size: NA; D gene: NA; V gene: TRBV28; CDR3 protein: CASSRLPGTGELFF; CDR3 DNA: TGTGCCAGCAGCAGACTACCGGGAACCGGGGAGCTGTTTTTT
J gene: TRBJ1-2; clone size: few; D gene: NA; V gene: TRBV29-1; CDR3 protein: CSVEGQDGYTF; CDR3 DNA: TGCAGCGTTGAAGGACAGGATGGCTACACCTTC
J gene: TRBJ1-2; clone size: NA; D gene: NA; V gene: TRBV4-1; CDR3 protein: CASSQGGGLRGYTF; CDR3 DNA: TGCGCCAGCAGCCAAGGTGGGGGCTTGCGTGGCTACACCTTC
J gene: TRBJ2-2; clone size: NA; D gene: TRBD2; V gene: TRBV10-3; CDR3 protein: CAISEPRGDTGELFF; CDR3 DNA: TGTGCCATCAGTGAGCCCCGGGGGGACACCGGGGAGCTGTTTTTT
J gene: TRBJ2-2; clone size: NA; D gene: TRBD1; V gene: TRBV19; CDR3 protein: CASSPGTANTGELFF; CDR3 DNA: TGTGCCAGTAGTCCAGGGACAGCGAACACCGGGGAGCTGTTTTTT
J gene: TRBJ2-1; clone size: NA; D gene: NA; V gene: TRBV6-5; CDR3 protein: CATRGVGESEQFF; CDR3 DNA: TGTGCCACCCGGGGTGTGGGAGAGAGTGAGCAGTTCTTC
J gene: TRBJ2-7; clone size: NA; D gene: TRBD2; V gene: TRBV5-1; CDR3 protein: CASSLGLAGVVYEQYF; CDR3 DNA: TGCGCCAGCAGCTTGGGGCTAGCGGGAGTGGTTTACGAGCAGTACTTC
J gene: TRBJ1-6; clone size: few; D gene: TRBD1; V gene: TRBV15; CDR3 protein: CATSTGTGGSSPLHF; CDR3 DNA: TGTGCCACCAGCACCGGGACAGGGGGAAGTTCACCCCTCCACTTT
J gene: TRBJ2-7; clone size: once; D gene: TRBD1; V gene: TRBV4-1; CDR3 protein: CASSQEARGNTYEQYF; CDR3 DNA: TGCGCCAGCAGCCAAGAAGCCAGGGGGAATACCTACGAGCAGTACTTC
J gene: TRBJ1-2; clone size: NA; D gene: NA; V gene: TRBV7-9; CDR3 protein: CASSADRFYTF; CDR3 DNA: TGTGCCAGCAGCGCTGACAGGTTCTACACCTTC
J gene: TRBJ2-5; clone size: NA; D gene: NA; V gene: TRBV21-1; CDR3 protein: CASVQRRGRYQETQYF; CDR3 DNA: TGTGCCAGTGTACAAAGGCGGGGCAGGTACCAAGAGACCCAGTACTTC
J gene: TRBJ1-2; clone size: NA; D gene: TRBD1; V gene: TRBV19; CDR3 protein: CASWAGNRGHYGYTF; CDR3 DNA: TGTGCCAGTTGGGCCGGGAACAGGGGGCATTATGGCTACACCTTC
J gene: TRBJ2-1; clone size: NA; D gene: NA; V gene: TRBV28; CDR3 protein: CASSSLDSMLAEQFF; CDR3 DNA: TGTGCCAGCAGTTCCCTGGACAGTATGCTCGCTGAGCAGTTCTTC
J gene: TRBJ2-7; clone size: NA; D gene: TRBD2; V gene: TRBV10-3; CDR3 protein: CAISDPRKRENPYEQYF; CDR3 DNA: TGTGCCATCAGTGACCCTCGGAAGCGGGAGAACCCCTACGAGCAGTACTTC
J gene: TRBJ2-3; clone size: NA; D gene: NA; V gene: TRBV5-1; CDR3 protein: CASSSWGVGTDTQYF; CDR3 DNA: TGCGCCAGCAGCTCCTGGGGGGTCGGGACAGATACGCAGTATTTT
J gene: TRBJ1-1; clone size: NA; D gene: NA; V gene: TRBV6-4; CDR3 protein: CASSEGPQNTEAFF; CDR3 DNA: TGTGCCAGCAGTGAGGGGCCCCAGAACACTGAAGCTTTCTTT
J gene: TRBJ2-2; clone size: NA; D gene: NA; V gene: TRBV4-1; CDR3 protein: CASSPNAPGLYTGELFF; CDR3 DNA: TGCGCCAGCAGCCCTAACGCACCAGGGCTGTACACCGGGGAGCTGTTTTTT
J gene: TRBJ2-2; clone size: NA; D gene: NA; V gene: TRBV6-4; CDR3 protein: CASSVLRGGELFF; CDR3 DNA: TGTGCCAGCAGTGTACTGCGGGGCGGGGAGCTGTTTTTT
J gene: TRBJ2-5; clone size: NA; D gene: TRBD1; V gene: TRBV6-5; CDR3 protein: CASRAGGQETQYF; CDR3 DNA: TGTGCCAGCCGAGCAGGGGGACAAGAGACCCAGTACTTC
J gene: TRBJ2-7; clone size: once; D gene: NA; V gene: TRBV3-1/TRBV3-2; CDR3 protein: CASSGLGAYEQYF; CDR3 DNA: TGTGCCAGCAGCGGCCTAGGGGCCTACGAGCAGTACTTC
J gene: TRBJ2-5; clone size: few; D gene: NA; V gene: TRBV2; CDR3 protein: CASSEARQPGETQYF; CDR3 DNA: TGTGCCAGCAGTGAAGCTCGACAGCCCGGCGAGACCCAGTACTTC
J gene: TRBJ2-1; clone size: NA; D gene: NA; V gene: TRBV20-1; CDR3 protein: CSASSSSEQFF; CDR3 DNA: TGCAGTGCTTCATCTAGTAGCGAGCAGTTCTTC
J gene: TRBJ2-3; clone size: once; D gene: NA; V gene: TRBV5-5; CDR3 protein: CASSLQTSTDTQYF; CDR3 DNA: TGTGCCAGCAGCTTGCAGACTAGCACAGATACGCAGTATTTT
J gene: TRBJ2-7; clone size: NA; D gene: TRBD2; V gene: TRBV7-2; CDR3 protein: CASSLTSGNPYEQYF; CDR3 DNA: TGTGCCAGCAGCTTAACTAGCGGGAACCCCTACGAGCAGTACTTC
J gene: TRBJ2-3; clone size: NA; D gene: TRBD2; V gene: TRBV6-2/TRBV6-3; CDR3 protein: CASSTGGRGSTDTQYF; CDR3 DNA: TGTGCCAGCAGTACCGGCGGGAGGGGGAGCACAGATACGCAGTATTTT
J gene: TRBJ1-1; clone size: NA; D gene: NA; V gene: TRBV19; CDR3 protein: CASSIPLGMNTEAFF; CDR3 DNA: TGTGCCAGTAGTATCCCCCTAGGTATGAACACTGAAGCTTTCTTT
J gene: TRBJ2-1; clone size: NA; D gene: NA; V gene: TRBV6-5; CDR3 protein: CASTPGGTYNEQFF; CDR3 DNA: TGTGCCAGCACTCCAGGGGGGACCTACAATGAGCAGTTCTTC
J gene: TRBJ2-7; clone size: few; D gene: NA; V gene: TRBV20-1; CDR3 protein: CSASDSYEQYF; CDR3 DNA: TGCAGTGCTTCGGACAGTTACGAGCAGTACTTC
J gene: TRBJ1-3; clone size: NA; D gene: NA; V gene: TRBV19; CDR3 protein: CASSIDRLNSGNTIYF; CDR3 DNA: TGTGCCAGTAGTATCGACAGATTAAACTCTGGAAACACCATATATTTT
J gene: TRBJ2-7; clone size: few; D gene: NA; V gene: TRBV7-9; CDR3 protein: CASSPTRTSSYEQYF; CDR3 DNA: TGTGCCAGCAGCCCCACTAGGACGAGCTCCTACGAGCAGTACTTC
J gene: TRBJ2-1; clone size: few; D gene: TRBD1; V gene: TRBV7-9; CDR3 protein: CASSLLGQGDEQFF; CDR3 DNA: TGTGCCAGCAGCTTACTGGGACAGGGGGATGAGCAGTTCTTC
J gene: TRBJ2-7; clone size: NA; D gene: TRBD2; V gene: TRBV15; CDR3 protein: CATSRDGGDSQPYEQYF; CDR3 DNA: TGTGCCACCAGCAGGGATGGGGGGGATAGTCAACCCTACGAGCAGTACTTC
J gene: TRBJ2-7; clone size: NA; D gene: NA; V gene: TRBV19; CDR3 protein: CASSLSIGRYEQYF; CDR3 DNA: TGTGCCAGTAGTCTGTCTATTGGCAGGTACGAGCAGTACTTC
J gene: TRBJ2-1; clone size: NA; D gene: TRBD2; V gene: TRBV5-5; CDR3 protein: CASSLDLAGDEQFF; CDR3 DNA: TGTGCCAGCAGCTTGGACCTAGCGGGAGACGAGCAGTTCTTC
J gene: TRBJ1-1; clone size: medium-sized; D gene: TRBD1; V gene: TRBV2; CDR3 protein: CASRDPRTGDGNTEAFF; CDR3 DNA: TGTGCCAGCAGAGACCCCAGGACAGGGGATGGAAACACTGAAGCTTTCTTT
J gene: TRBJ2-7; clone size: NA; D gene: NA; V gene: TRBV3-1/TRBV3-2; CDR3 protein: CASSHRGPYEQYF; CDR3 DNA: TGTGCCAGCAGCCACAGGGGCCCCTACGAGCAGTACTTC